This T cell receptor beta chain was identified during a study of CD8 T cells in ankylosing spondylitis. Germline V gene sequence: CDR1 MNHEY, CDR2 SMNVEV (reference sequence). With V trimmed by 6 bases and J by 3 bases, 2 bases remained unmatched. This CDR3 has 13 amino acids. In TCRdb, the 5' RACE reads were re-called with MiXCR into one record per CDR3 protein. The sample holds under 300,000 distinct CDR3 sequences, roughly 8.6% seen once. This clonotype was detected only a few times. Specimen: blood, either unsorted or a sorted T cell fraction (not recorded which). This chain connects TRBV27 to TRBJ2-5, with 9 nucleotides matching TRBD2. This sequence was found in a male donor with ankylosing spondylitis or in good health (not recorded which). The CDR3 loop is CASRGLAEETQYF. CDR3 DNA sequence: TGTGCCAGCAGGGGACTAGCAGAAGAGACCCAGTACTTC.